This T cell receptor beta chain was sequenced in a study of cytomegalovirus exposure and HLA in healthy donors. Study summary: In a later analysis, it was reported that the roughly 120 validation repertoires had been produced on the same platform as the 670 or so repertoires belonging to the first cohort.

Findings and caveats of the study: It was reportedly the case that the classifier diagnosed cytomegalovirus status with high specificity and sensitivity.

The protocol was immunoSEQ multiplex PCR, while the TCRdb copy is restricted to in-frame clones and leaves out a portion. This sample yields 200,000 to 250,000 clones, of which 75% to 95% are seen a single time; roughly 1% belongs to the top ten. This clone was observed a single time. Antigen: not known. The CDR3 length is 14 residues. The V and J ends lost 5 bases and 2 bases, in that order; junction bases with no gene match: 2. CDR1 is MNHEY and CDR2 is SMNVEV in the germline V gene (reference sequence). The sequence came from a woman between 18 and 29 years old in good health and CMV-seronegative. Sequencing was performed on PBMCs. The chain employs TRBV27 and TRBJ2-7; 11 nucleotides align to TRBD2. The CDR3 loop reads CASSVSGRAYEQYF. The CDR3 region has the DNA TGTGCCAGCAGTGTTAGCGGGAGGGCCTACGAGCAGTACTTC.